This note documents a single T cell receptor beta chain sequence. The Seattle site enrolled patients during active infection and followed them longitudinally. This record comes from a study of blood T cell repertoires in COVID-19. Study information: The United States, Italy and Spain supplied acute and convalescent COVID-19 samples. In each case, the material was cDNA or gDNA derived from T cells, B-cell-depleted T cells, or PBMCs.

Source study methods: Amplified reference gene primers provided the basis for estimating nucleated cell counts. Sequenced by immunoSEQ multiplex PCR; TCRdb stores in-frame clones only, minus some. V and J calls and clone size come straight from that table; D and trimming were deduced from the DNA. Among some 64,000 clones listed, 84% were seen once. The CDR3 is made up of 18 amino acids. Germline V lookup: CDR1 SGHTA, CDR2 FQGTGA. Trimming removed 5 bases at V and 5 bases at J, with 24 bases between. What was sequenced was peripheral blood. The chain joins TRBV7-3 to TRBJ2-2; D perhaps matches TRBD1 (5 bases). This clonotype originated in a man aged 55-75 years with COVID-19, enrolled during active disease. In nucleotides, the CDR3 is TGTGCCAGCAGCGCCCTGGCCCGAGGACAACACGCGACCGGGGAGCTGTTTTTT. As protein: CASSALARGQHATGELFF.